This paragraph reports one TCR beta chain. Antigen specificity is unknown. Sequencing was performed with immunoSEQ multiplex PCR; in TCRdb, only in-frame clones are kept and a portion is missing. Among 15,000 to 20,000 clones, around 75% were seen once, and the ten largest hold almost 6.5%. Trimming took 6 bases from V and 6 from J; bases not matched to a gene: 5. This CDR3 is built from 14 residues. Germline CDR1 is SNHLY and CDR2 is FYNNEI. Tumor tissue was taken before any definitive surgery or chemotherapy was given. The sample belongs to a study of high-grade serous ovarian cancer treatment subgroups. Study background: Samples averaged 14,192 reads and approximately 7,000 unique TCR beta rearrangements. Study results and limitations: TCR relatedness rose with neoantigen level and trended with mutation load. Only CDR3 was analyzed; CDR1 and CDR2 were not. Spatial context was lost because tumors were sequenced in bulk.

This chain uses TRBV2 with TRBJ2-2; 9 positions agree with TRBD1. The clonotype originates from a human donor with high-grade serous ovarian cancer. Input material: tumor tissue. In nucleotides, the CDR3 is TGTGCCAGCAGCGGGACAGGGAGGGCCGGGGAGCTGTTTTTT. It encodes CASSGTGRAGELFF.